The sample holds a few counts of the clone carrying this T cell receptor beta chain. What it recognizes is unknown. TCRdb called the 5' RACE reads again in MiXCR, with one record for every CDR3 protein. The sample holds a few hundred thousand distinct CDR3 sequences, more than 9% seen once. The sample comes from a study of T-cell memory formation after mild COVID-19. Points from the study as a whole: Mainly CM and EM harbored the contracting CD4+ clones; mainly EMRA harbored the CD8+ ones. Day 15 to 85 contractors were CD4/CD8 balanced; later expanders leaned CD4+.

The clonotype originates from a young man who had mild COVID-19 (a few samples of this study predate the infection). Cell type and time point are not known. The sequencing sample was made of PBMCs or a T cell subset sorted from them (not recorded which).

The CDR3 DNA follows: TGCGCCAGCAGCTTGGCTTCGATGGCAGAGACCCAGTACTTC. This codes for CASSLASMAETQYF. V and J are TRBV5-1 and TRBJ2-5; the D is unclear. The CDR3 length is 14 residues. CDR1 is SGHRS, CDR2 YFSETQ, per germline. V lost 0 bases and J 4 bases, leaving 10 bases between the germline ends.